The clone carrying this T cell receptor (beta chain) was found many times. The antigen is not known. This entry comes from a study of Graves' ophthalmopathy and Graves' hyperthyroidism. The study, taken as a whole, reports: A 13-signature model separated ophthalmopathy from stable hyperthyroidism, reaching 85% to 90% sensitivity and roughly 81% specificity cross-validated. Blood also contained most of the expanded thyroid clonotypes above 0.001 frequency.

Researchers took RNA transcripts and amplified TCR beta CDR3 regions from them. The authors performed first-round RT-PCR with HTBI primers and then a second-round multiplex PCR. TCRdb reprocessed the multiplex PCR reads with MiXCR, giving one entry per CDR3 protein. The repertoire includes 350,000 or so distinct CDR3 sequences, 15% to 20% of them detected once, and 10% to 15% sits in the top ten. The CDR3 is 17 amino acids. V lost 3 bases, J lost 4 bases, and 12 bases stayed unmatched. Germline V gene lookup returns CDR1 LGHNA and CDR2 YNFKEQ. The chain has TRBV4-2 and TRBJ2-5; 9 bases line up with TRBD2. This receptor was identified in an adult man with Graves' ophthalmopathy. The source material was peripheral blood. CDR3 bases: TGTGCCAGCAGCCAGGGGGCTAGCGGGGTGCTGGGAGAGACCCAGTACTTC. It is translated as CASSQGASGVLGETQYF.